This paragraph covers one T cell receptor beta chain sequence. Participants were aged about 18 to 90 years, lived in some 23 US areas, and enrolled virtually. The study counted Cohort 3 donors as recovered given two negative PCRs, clearance, or symptom resolution. Clones were read by immunoSEQ multiplex PCR, and TCRdb kept only the in-frame ones, dropping some. The profile shows about 230,000 clones, nearly 90% of them singletons. The sample belongs to a study of blood T cell repertoires in COVID-19. Study background: COVID-19 samples from acute and convalescent phases originated in the United States, Italy and Spain.

The CDR3 is 12 amino acids. Germline V lookup: CDR1 PRHDT, CDR2 FYEKMQ (reference sequence). Trimming cost V 5 bases and J 3 bases, with 7 bases left between them. This TCR derives from a man aged 30 to 39 who had recovered from COVID-19. The sequenced sample was PBMCs or T cells enriched from blood (not recorded which). The chain uses TRBV13 and TRBJ1-1; the D gene is possibly TRBD1 (5 bases). The CDR3 DNA reads as TGTGCCAGCAGCACAGGTTACACTGAAGCTTTCTTT. It is translated as CASSTGYTEAFF. Complete variable domain (other parts from reference TRBV13 and TRBJ1-1): AAGVIQSPRHLIKEKRETATLKCYPIPRHDTVYWYQQGPGQDPQFLISFYEKMQSDKGSIPDRFSAQQFSDYHSELNMSSLELGDSALYFCASSTGYTEAFFGQGTRLTVV.